The rows below give T cell receptor beta chains drawn from one sample of a study of OX40 agonist ivuxolimab in advanced cancers. Using immunoSEQ multiplex PCR, the repertoire was profiled, and TCRdb retains in-frame clones only, with some absent. Among 70,000 or so clones listed, roughly 80% were seen once. Source: CD4+ or CD8+ T cells sorted from blood, taken in a trial of the OX40 agonist ivuxolimab. The source of these receptors is an adult with an advanced solid tumor such as melanoma, head and neck, liver or kidney cancer. Each CDR3 is given with its conserved first and last residue.

CDR3 protein	V gene	J gene
CASSSRNRDVEQYF	TRBV27	TRBJ2-7
CASSEGTGGGNEQFF	TRBV6-4	TRBJ2-1
CSGGGHGSYEQYF	TRBV29-1	TRBJ2-7
CASRTGQNIQYF	TRBV27	TRBJ2-4
CASSMSRTASSGNTIYF	TRBV2	TRBJ1-3
CASSLGGLAGKEYF	TRBV5-6	TRBJ2-7
CASRESQAGSEAFF	TRBV27	TRBJ1-1
CASKGGTGVSYEQYF	TRBV6-6	TRBJ2-7
CASTKAGLAKNIQYF	TRBV27	TRBJ2-4
CATFTGRPTNEKLFF	TRBV2	TRBJ1-4
CASSPNSGQFYGYTF	TRBV18	TRBJ1-2
CATRTTGELFF	TRBV28	TRBJ2-2
CASSLVLGILNTEAFF	TRBV7-8	TRBJ1-1
CATSERLAGTQYF	TRBV15	TRBJ2-5
CASSLGTLGGNQPQHF	TRBV7-6	TRBJ1-5
CASSLAPGQGQETQYF	TRBV5-1	TRBJ2-5
CASSIDKRSLSAGELFF	TRBV19	TRBJ2-2
CASSRRGGEKLFF	TRBV5-1	TRBJ1-4
CASSLGQVNTEAFF	TRBV5-1	TRBJ1-1
CASTGRDLTHYEQYF	TRBV6-5	TRBJ2-7
CASRRQDRGDSPLHF	TRBV6-5	TRBJ1-6
CASSIKGRDTGELFF	TRBV19	TRBJ2-2
CASSGRRTGGSYEQYF	TRBV7-2	TRBJ2-7
CASSFSASGGSYNEQFF	TRBV7-2	TRBJ2-1
CATSRDGVGAQYF	TRBV15	TRBJ2-7
CASSLGDRGPGTEAFF	TRBV5-1	TRBJ1-1
CASSDLTVAGTGELFF	TRBV6-4	TRBJ2-2
CASSLGTQSYEQYF	TRBV5-1	TRBJ2-7
CASSEGAARGYTF	TRBV2	TRBJ1-2
CASSEAVGDYQPQHF	TRBV6-1	TRBJ1-5
CASSSNRGPSYEQYF	TRBV19	TRBJ2-7
CASKVAGASGEQYF	TRBV7-8	TRBJ2-7
CASSLKGPTNEQFF	TRBV5-1	TRBJ2-1
CASSLMGGPPYEQYF	TRBV27	NA
CASSEWPSRETQYF	TRBV25-1	TRBJ2-5
CASSDGNSYEQYF	TRBV5-4	TRBJ2-7
CASSNEFGTQYF	TRBV5-1	TRBJ2-5
CASSLGNREQPQHF	TRBV5-1	TRBJ1-5
CASSPLAGGSNEQFF	TRBV5-5	TRBJ2-1
CASSIGRYGYTF	TRBV19	TRBJ1-2